One and the same sample provided the 25 T cell receptor beta chains below, sequenced in a study of blood T cell repertoires in COVID-19 (TCRdb year 2020). The method was the immunoSEQ multiplex PCR assay. TCRdb carries this immuneACCESS record with in-frame sequences only. Its versions omit some clonotypes, under half of them owing to an unresolved V gene in the studies checked, with the rest unexplained. This sample comprises roughly 93,000 clones, 75% to 90% of them detected only once. The ten largest account for 0.85% to 1.3% of the sample. Material: peripheral blood. These receptors originate from a human donor in a cohort sampled during active COVID-19.

The genes are TRBV15 and TRBJ2-7; 8 bases fit TRBD1. In germline, CDR1 is LNHNV, CDR2 YYDKDF (reference sequence). Trimming removed 4 bases from V and 2 bases from J; junction bases left unmatched: 4. The CDR3 sequence is 14 residues long. The CDR3 here is CATSMDRVAYEQYF. Here the CDR3 DNA reads TGTGCCACCAGCATGGACAGGGTGGCCTACGAGCAGTACTTC.

The chain uses TRBV7-8 and TRBJ1-2; D gene ambiguous. Germline loops: CDR1 SGHVS, CDR2 FQNEAQ. This CDR3 comprises 14 residues. V was clipped by 0 bases and J by 7 bases, with 12 bases between them. The CDR3 reads CASSLAGGPIGYTF. CDR3 coding DNA: TGTGCCAGCAGCTTAGCAGGCGGGCCTATTGGCTACACCTTC.

The gene calls are TRBV13 and TRBJ2-2, with TRBD2 identical over 11 bases. Trimming cost V 3 bases and J 5 bases; bases outside gene matches: 5. CDR3 length: 16 amino acids. Germline V gives CDR1 PRHDT, CDR2 FYEKMQ (reference sequence). The CDR3 bases are TGTGCCAGCAGCTTTAGCGGGAGGGCCAGGACCGGGGAGCTGTTTTTT. Its translation is CASSFSGRARTGELFF.

V gene TRBV24-1 combines with J gene TRBJ2-7; no definite D call. The germline V gene encodes CDR1 KGHDR and CDR2 SFDVKD. CDR3 length: 16 amino acids. V lost 2 bases and J lost 7, with 20 bases in between. The CDR3 nucleotides are TGTGCCACCAGTGATTGCATTCCGCCCCCGGGTGGAGAGCAGTACTTC. It yields the protein CATSDCIPPPGGEQYF.

This chain links TRBV11-2 with TRBJ2-1; TRBD2 matches 12 bases. The junction had 3 bases not matched to a gene; V was cut back by 0 bases and J by 0 bases. Germline V gene lookup returns CDR1 SGHAT and CDR2 FQNNGV. The CDR3 extends over 18 amino acids. The CDR3 protein is CASSLDQTSGSSYNEQFF. DNA of the CDR3: TGTGCCAGCAGCTTAGATCAGACTAGCGGGAGCTCCTACAATGAGCAGTTCTTC.

J is TRBJ2-3 and V is TRBV2, with a tentative D call TRBD1 (5 bases). CDR3 length equals 15 residues. V was shortened by 1 base and J by 4 bases, with 12 bases between the two germline ends. CDR1 and CDR2 from the germline V gene are SNHLY and FYNNEI. The CDR3 DNA reads as TGTGCCAGCAGTGAAGGTCAGGGAAAACCAGATACGCAGTATTTT. As protein: CASSEGQGKPDTQYF.

The chain uses TRBV5-5 and TRBJ1-5, with 9 positions matching TRBD1. The length of the CDR3 is 17 residues. Germline CDR1 is SGHKS and CDR2 is YYEKEE (reference sequence). The trim removed 4 bases at V and 7 bases at J, leaving 15 bases unmatched. The CDR3 region is CASSQNGGTGFGQPQHF. CDR3 in DNA: TGTGCCAGCAGCCAGAATGGGGGGACAGGGTTCGGACAGCCCCAGCATTTT.

The V call is TRBV7-7, the J call TRBJ2-4, with D possibly TRBD1 on 5 matching bases. V was clipped by 1 base and J by 0 bases, with 10 bases between them. Germline V gene lookup returns CDR1 SSHAT and CDR2 FNYEAQ (reference sequence). This CDR3 contains 16 residues. The CDR3 loop is CASSLERQLAKNIQYF. The CDR3 nucleotides read TGTGCCAGCAGCTTAGAAAGACAGTTAGCCAAAAACATTCAGTACTTC.

The table lists this clone with a count of one. The chain employs TRBV6-5 and TRBJ2-5; weak D call: TRBD2 (5 bases). CDR1 and CDR2 (germline): MNHEY, SVGAGI. The CDR3 has 14 amino acids. V lost 6 bases and J lost 1, with 12 bases in between. The CDR3 DNA follows: TGTGCCAGCAGACCAGGACTGACCCAAGAGACCCAGTACTTC. As protein: CASRPGLTQETQYF.

CDR3 sequence: CASSQAGRTYNEQFF. Here the CDR3 DNA reads TGTGCCAGCAGCCAAGCGGGGAGAACCTACAATGAGCAGTTCTTC. The chain employs TRBV14 and TRBJ2-1; TRBD2 might be the D (5 bases). The V end lost 1 base, the J end lost 2 bases, and 9 bases lay between the germline ends. Germline V gives CDR1 SGHDN, CDR2 FVKESK. The CDR3 is made up of 15 amino acids.

The chain is built from TRBV18 and TRBJ2-1, with 10 bases aligning to TRBD1. V dropped 5 bases and J dropped 5; count of bases not matched to a gene: 6. Per germline, CDR1 KGHSH and CDR2 LQKENI. The CDR3 is 15 amino acids. CDR3 coding DNA: TGTGCCAGCTCAACCCGGGGGACAGGGGACAATGAGCAGTTCTTC. Translating gives CASSTRGTGDNEQFF.

The chain joins TRBV5-1 to TRBJ2-5; 10 nucleotides align to TRBD2. The CDR3 consists of 15 residues. The germline V gene encodes CDR1 SGHRS and CDR2 YFSETQ. The J segment lost 4 bases and the V segment lost 0 bases, leaving 3 bases of the junction unmatched. The CDR3 DNA is TGCGCCAGCAGCTTGGATAGCGGGAGGTTAGAGACCCAGTACTTC. Translated, it gives CASSLDSGRLETQYF.

The chain recombines TRBV5-1 with TRBJ2-7; 7 nucleotides align to TRBD2. There are 17 residues in the CDR3. V lost 4 bases to trimming and J lost 7 bases; unmatched junction nucleotides: 20. CDR1 is SGHRS and CDR2 is YFSETQ in the germline V gene. The CDR3 loop is CASSAGGYGAGAEEQYF. The CDR3 nucleotides read TGCGCCAGCAGCGCAGGCGGATACGGGGCGGGAGCAGAGGAGCAGTACTTC.

This clone was found once. The chain has TRBV10-1 and TRBJ2-1; 9 nucleotides align to TRBD2. Germline CDR1 reads WNHNN; CDR2 reads SYGVQD (reference sequence). The CDR3 is 18 residues long. The V and J ends lost 2 bases and 6 bases, in that order; junction bases with no gene match: 14. For the CDR3, the DNA is TGCGCCAGCAGTGAGATAGCGGGAGCGCATGGCCGAAGCAATGAGCAGTTCTTC. This translates into CASSEIAGAHGRSNEQFF.

The chain carries TRBV30 and TRBJ2-1, with TRBD2 matching over 12 bases. V lost 0 bases and J lost 9; bases outside the gene matches: 9. CDR1 is GTSNPN, CDR2 SVGIG, per germline (reference sequence). The CDR3 loop spans 16 amino acids. CDR3 sequence (DNA): TGTGCCTGGAGTGTCAATCTAGCGGGAGGGCGAAGTGAGCAGTTCTTC. This gives the protein CAWSVNLAGGRSEQFF.

The genes are TRBV9 and TRBJ2-5; TRBD2 matches 8 bases. V lost 3 bases, J lost 3 bases, and 7 bases stayed unmatched. Germline V CDR1 and CDR2: SGDLS, YYNGEE. The CDR3 totals 15 residues. The CDR3 is CASSASGYTEETQYF. In nucleotides, the CDR3 is TGTGCCAGCAGCGCTAGCGGGTACACGGAAGAGACCCAGTACTTC.

The chain uses TRBV11-2 and TRBJ2-5; D is ambiguous. CDR1 is SGHAT, CDR2 FQNNGV, per germline. The V end lost 0 bases, the J end lost 5 bases, and 4 bases lay between the germline ends. The length of the CDR3 is 12 residues. The CDR3 sequence: CASSLDGETQYF. CDR3 coding DNA: TGTGCCAGCAGCTTAGACGGGGAGACCCAGTACTTC.

CDR3 region: CASSPRDFYNEQFF. The CDR3 DNA is TGTGCCAGCAGCCCTAGGGACTTTTACAATGAGCAGTTCTTC. The rearrangement joins TRBV7-8 to TRBJ2-1; possibly TRBD2 for D (6 bases). The CDR3 runs to 14 residues. In germline, CDR1 is SGHVS, CDR2 FQNEAQ. V was pared by 5 bases and J by 4 bases, with 12 bases between.

This clone was seen a handful of times. This chain joins TRBV3-1 (or the pseudogene TRBV3-2) and TRBJ1-5; 7 positions match TRBD1. V dropped 3 bases and J dropped 3; count of bases not matched to a gene: 8. CDR1 is LGHDT, CDR2 YNNKEL, per germline (reference sequence). The CDR3 is 16 amino acids. The CDR3 here is CASSQGDSQFNQPQHF. The DNA for the CDR3 is TGTGCCAGCAGCCAGGGGGACAGTCAATTCAATCAGCCCCAGCATTTT.

The chain combines TRBV7-3 with TRBJ2-7; TRBD2 agrees at 9 bases. The length of the CDR3 is 15 residues. The germline V gene has CDR1 SGHTA and CDR2 FQGTGA. Germline trimming cut 1 base from V and 4 bases from J; bases unmatched to any gene: 5. CDR3 bases: TGTGCCAGCAGCTTAAGTAGCGGGAGTCCATACGAGCAGTACTTC. Its translation: CASSLSSGSPYEQYF.

V and J are TRBV6-6 and TRBJ2-7; 11 positions agree with TRBD2. With V trimmed by 2 bases and J by 5 bases, 5 bases remained unmatched. The germline CDR1 and CDR2 sequences are MNHNY and SVGAGI (reference sequence). CDR3 size: 15 residues. CDR3 in DNA: TGTGCCAGCAGTTACGGGCTAGCGGGAGGTGACGAGCAGTACTTC. Translating gives CASSYGLAGGDEQYF.

This clone has just a few counts. J is TRBJ1-1 and V is TRBV12-3 or TRBV12-4; no clear D. V lost 1 base to trimming and J lost 6 bases, with 3 bases between them. The CDR3 sequence is 11 residues long. CDR3 in DNA: TGTGCCAGCAGTTTAGGGCCTGAAGCTTTCTTT. Residues: CASSLGPEAFF.

The J gene is TRBJ1-1, the V gene TRBV3-1 (or the pseudogene TRBV3-2); 8 bases fit TRBD1. The germline CDR1 and CDR2 sequences are LGHDT and YNNKEL (reference sequence). V shed 4 bases and J 5 bases; nucleotides not matched to a gene: 9. CDR3 length equals 15 residues. CDR3 DNA sequence: TGTGCCAGCAGCCGAAAGGACAGGGCAAATACTGAAGCTTTCTTT. This gives the protein CASSRKDRANTEAFF.

This clone occurred once. This chain connects TRBV19 to TRBJ2-4, with D possibly TRBD1 on 6 matching bases. Looked up from germline, CDR1 is LNHDA and CDR2 is SQIVND (reference sequence). There are 14 residues in the CDR3. V was shortened by 7 bases and J by 3 bases, with 13 bases between the two germline ends. The CDR3 loop reads CASKETGGKNIQYF. CDR3 coding DNA: TGTGCCAGTAAGGAGACAGGAGGCAAAAACATTCAGTACTTC.

The chain combines TRBV9 with TRBJ2-5; 11 bases are shared with TRBD2. The CDR3 length is 14 residues. Per the germline V gene, CDR1 is SGDLS and CDR2 is YYNGEE. The trim removed 4 bases at V and 4 bases at J, leaving 3 bases unmatched. This chain's CDR3 is CASSLSGRAETQYF. The CDR3 nucleotides are TGTGCCAGCAGCCTTAGCGGGAGGGCAGAGACCCAGTACTTC. Using reference TRBV9 and TRBJ2-5 for the parts outside the CDR3, the full variable domain is DSGVTQTPKHLITATGQRVTLRCSPRSGDLSVYWYQQSLDQGLQFLIQYYNGEERAKGNILERFSAQQFPDLHSELNLSSLELGDSALYFCASSLSGRAETQYFGPGTRLLVL.